This TCR beta chain was captured in a study of cytomegalovirus exposure and HLA in healthy donors. The V gene end was trimmed by 4 bases and the J gene end by 7 bases; junction bases not matched to a gene: 13. The germline V gene has CDR1 SGHDT and CDR2 YYEEEE. The CDR3 is 16 amino acids. 13 Jbeta primers and 60 Vbeta primers were used for the PCR. Using immunoSEQ multiplex PCR, the repertoire was profiled, and TCRdb retains in-frame clones only, with some absent. Seen here are 190,000 or so clones, 80% observed once, and the top ten hold roughly 0.65%. Study results and caveats: There were approximately 150 TCR beta chains listed as cytomegalovirus-associated.

Samples came from healthy bone marrow donors. Comment on this clone: The antigen is undetermined.

This clonotype was sampled from a boy younger than 18 in good health and CMV-seronegative. This chain joins TRBV5-6 and TRBJ1-5; 8 bases agree with TRBD1. Specimen: PBMCs. The CDR3 DNA is TGTGCCAGCAGCAGGAACAGGGGGTCCGCGGGGCAGCCCCAGCATTTT. This sequence encodes CASSRNRGSAGQPQHF.